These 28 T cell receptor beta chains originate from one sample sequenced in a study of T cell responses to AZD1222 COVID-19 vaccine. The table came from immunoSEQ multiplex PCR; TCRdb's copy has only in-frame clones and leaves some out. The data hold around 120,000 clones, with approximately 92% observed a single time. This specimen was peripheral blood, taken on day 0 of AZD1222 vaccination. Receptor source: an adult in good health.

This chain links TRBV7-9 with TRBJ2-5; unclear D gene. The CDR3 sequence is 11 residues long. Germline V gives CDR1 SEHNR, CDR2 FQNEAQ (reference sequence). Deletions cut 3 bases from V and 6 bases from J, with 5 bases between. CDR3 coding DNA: TGTGCCAGCAGCTTTGATCAGACCCAGTACTTC. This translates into CASSFDQTQYF.

CDR3 DNA: TGTGCCACCAGCGGAACCCCGAATCCAGCGGGTCTCATCAGGGGGTTCTTC. Its translation is CATSGTPNPAGLIRGFF. The V call is TRBV15, the J call TRBJ2-1; D may be TRBD1 or TRBD2 (6 bases each). Germline CDR1 LNHNV, CDR2 YYDKDF (reference sequence). The CDR3 runs 17 residues. Trimming shortened V by 5 bases and J by 15 bases, and 32 bases separated the two germline ends.

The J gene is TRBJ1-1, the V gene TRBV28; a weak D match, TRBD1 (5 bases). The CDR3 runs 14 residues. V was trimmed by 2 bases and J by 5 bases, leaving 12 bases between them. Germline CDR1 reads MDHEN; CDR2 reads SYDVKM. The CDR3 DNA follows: TGTGCCAGCAGTTTAGTGGGGGTTTGGACTGAAGCTTTCTTT. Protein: CASSLVGVWTEAFF.

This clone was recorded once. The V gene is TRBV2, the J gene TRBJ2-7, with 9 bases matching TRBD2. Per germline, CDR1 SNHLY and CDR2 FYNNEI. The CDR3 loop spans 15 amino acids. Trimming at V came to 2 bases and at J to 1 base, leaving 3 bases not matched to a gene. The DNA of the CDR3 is TGTGCCAGCAGTGAAAGTAGCGGGAGTTCCTACGAGCAGTACTTC. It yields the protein CASSESSGSSYEQYF.

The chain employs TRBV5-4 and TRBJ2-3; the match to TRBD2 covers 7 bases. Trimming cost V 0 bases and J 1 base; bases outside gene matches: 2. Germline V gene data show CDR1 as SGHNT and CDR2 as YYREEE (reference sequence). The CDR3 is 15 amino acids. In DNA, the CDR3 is TGTGCCAGCAGCTTGGATGCGGGGGGCACAGATACGCAGTATTTT. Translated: CASSLDAGGTDTQYF.

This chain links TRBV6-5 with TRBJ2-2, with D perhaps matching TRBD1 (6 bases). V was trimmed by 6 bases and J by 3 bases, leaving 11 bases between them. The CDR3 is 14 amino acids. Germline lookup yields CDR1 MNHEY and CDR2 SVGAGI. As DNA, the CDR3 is TGTGCCAGCAGAGGGGGTCTCGACACCGGGGAGCTGTTTTTT. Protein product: CASRGGLDTGELFF.

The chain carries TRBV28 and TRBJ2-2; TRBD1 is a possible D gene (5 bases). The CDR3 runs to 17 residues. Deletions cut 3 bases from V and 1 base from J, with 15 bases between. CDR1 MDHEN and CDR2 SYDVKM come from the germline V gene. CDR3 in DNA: TGTGCCAGCAGTTTGTCGGCAGGGTGGATGAACACCGGGGAGCTGTTTTTT. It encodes CASSLSAGWMNTGELFF.

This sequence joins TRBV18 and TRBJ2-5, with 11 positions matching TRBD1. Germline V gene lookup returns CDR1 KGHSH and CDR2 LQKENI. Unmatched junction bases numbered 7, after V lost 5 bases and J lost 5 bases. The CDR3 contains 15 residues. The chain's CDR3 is CASSFGTGGLETQYF. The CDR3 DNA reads TGTGCCAGCTCATTCGGGACAGGGGGACTGGAGACCCAGTACTTC. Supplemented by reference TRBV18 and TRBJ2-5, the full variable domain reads NAGVMQNPRHLVRRRGQEARLRCSPMKGHSHVYWYRQLPEEGLKFMVYLQKENIIDESGMPKERFSAEFPKEGPSILRIQQVVRGDSAAYFCASSFGTGGLETQYFGPGTRLLVL.

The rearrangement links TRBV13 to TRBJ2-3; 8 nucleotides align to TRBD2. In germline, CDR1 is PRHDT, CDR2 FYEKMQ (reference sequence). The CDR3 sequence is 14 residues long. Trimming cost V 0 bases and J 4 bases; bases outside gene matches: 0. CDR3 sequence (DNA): TGTGCCAGCAGCTTAGGCGGGAGGGCAGATACGCAGTATTTT. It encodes CASSLGGRADTQYF.

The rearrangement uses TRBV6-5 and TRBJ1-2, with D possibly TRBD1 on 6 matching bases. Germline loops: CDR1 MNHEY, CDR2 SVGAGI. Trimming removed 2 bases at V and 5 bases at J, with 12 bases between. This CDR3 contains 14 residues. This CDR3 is CASSYDQGHYGYTF. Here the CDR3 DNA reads TGTGCCAGCAGTTACGACCAGGGACATTATGGCTACACCTTC.

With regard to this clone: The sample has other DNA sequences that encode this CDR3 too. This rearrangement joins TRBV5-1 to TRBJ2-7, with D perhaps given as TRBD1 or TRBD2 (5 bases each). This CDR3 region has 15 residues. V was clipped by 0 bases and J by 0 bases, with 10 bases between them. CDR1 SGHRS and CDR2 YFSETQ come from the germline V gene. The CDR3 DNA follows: TGCGCCAGCAGCTTGGACGGGGCTCCCTCCTACGAGCAGTACTTC. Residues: CASSLDGAPSYEQYF.

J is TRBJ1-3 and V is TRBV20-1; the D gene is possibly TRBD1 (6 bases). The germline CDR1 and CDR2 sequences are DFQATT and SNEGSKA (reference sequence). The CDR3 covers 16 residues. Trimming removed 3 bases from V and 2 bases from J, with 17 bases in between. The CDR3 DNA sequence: TGCAGTGCTAGTAACAACAGGGAGAGTACTGGAAACACCATATATTTT. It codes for CSASNNRESTGNTIYF.

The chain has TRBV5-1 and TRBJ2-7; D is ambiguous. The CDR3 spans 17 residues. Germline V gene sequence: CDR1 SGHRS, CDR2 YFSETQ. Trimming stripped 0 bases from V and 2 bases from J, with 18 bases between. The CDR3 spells CASSLADSTSLAYEQYF. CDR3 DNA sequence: TGCGCCAGCAGCTTGGCAGACTCAACTTCCTTAGCCTACGAGCAGTACTTC.

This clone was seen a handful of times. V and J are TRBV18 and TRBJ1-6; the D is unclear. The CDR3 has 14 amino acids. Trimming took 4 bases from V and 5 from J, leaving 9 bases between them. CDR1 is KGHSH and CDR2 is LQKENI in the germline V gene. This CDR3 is CASSRSQNNSPLHF. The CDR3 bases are TGTGCCAGCTCACGAAGCCAGAATAATTCACCCCTCCACTTT.

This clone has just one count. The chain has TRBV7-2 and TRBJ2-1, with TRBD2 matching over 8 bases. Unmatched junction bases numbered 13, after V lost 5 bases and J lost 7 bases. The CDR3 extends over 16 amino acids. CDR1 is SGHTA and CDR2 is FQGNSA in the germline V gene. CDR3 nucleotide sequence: TGTGCCAGCAGCCCGCCCCAGCGGGAGATAGGGAATGAGCAGTTCTTC. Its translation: CASSPPQREIGNEQFF.

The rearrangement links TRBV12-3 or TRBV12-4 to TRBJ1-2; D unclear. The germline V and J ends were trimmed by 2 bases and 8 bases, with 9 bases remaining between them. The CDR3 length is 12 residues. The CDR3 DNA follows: TGTGCCAGCAGTTTACAGAGATGGGGCTACACCTTC. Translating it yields CASSLQRWGYTF.

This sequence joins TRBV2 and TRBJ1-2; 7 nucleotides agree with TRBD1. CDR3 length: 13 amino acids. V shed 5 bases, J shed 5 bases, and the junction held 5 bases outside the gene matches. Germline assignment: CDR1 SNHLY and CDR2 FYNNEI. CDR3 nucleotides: TGTGCCAGCAGTTACACAGGGGAGTATGGCTACACCTTC. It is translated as CASSYTGEYGYTF.

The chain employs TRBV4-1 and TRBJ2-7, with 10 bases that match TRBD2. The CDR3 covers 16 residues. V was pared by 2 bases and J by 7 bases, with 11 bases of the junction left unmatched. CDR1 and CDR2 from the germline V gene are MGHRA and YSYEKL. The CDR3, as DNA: TGCGCCAGCAGCCAAAATCCTTCACTAGCGGGATCTGAGCAGTACTTC. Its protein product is CASSQNPSLAGSEQYF.

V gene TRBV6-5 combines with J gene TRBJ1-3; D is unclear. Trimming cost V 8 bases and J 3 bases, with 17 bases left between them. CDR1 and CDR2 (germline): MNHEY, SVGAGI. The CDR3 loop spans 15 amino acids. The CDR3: CASSSGSVDGNTIYF. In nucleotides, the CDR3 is TGTGCCAGCTCCAGCGGCAGCGTTGATGGAAACACCATATATTTT.

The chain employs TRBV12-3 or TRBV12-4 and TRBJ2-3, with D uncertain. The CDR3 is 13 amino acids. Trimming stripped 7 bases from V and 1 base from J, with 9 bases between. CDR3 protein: CASIESGTDTQYF. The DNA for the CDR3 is TGTGCCAGCATTGAGTCAGGCACAGATACGCAGTATTTT.

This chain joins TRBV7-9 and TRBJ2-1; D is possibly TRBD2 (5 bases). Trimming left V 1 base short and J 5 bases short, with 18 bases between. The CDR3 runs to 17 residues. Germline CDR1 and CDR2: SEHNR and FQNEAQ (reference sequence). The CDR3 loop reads CASSLGSPAGVDNEQFF. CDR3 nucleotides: TGTGCCAGCAGCTTAGGGTCCCCCGCGGGTGTTGACAATGAGCAGTTCTTC.

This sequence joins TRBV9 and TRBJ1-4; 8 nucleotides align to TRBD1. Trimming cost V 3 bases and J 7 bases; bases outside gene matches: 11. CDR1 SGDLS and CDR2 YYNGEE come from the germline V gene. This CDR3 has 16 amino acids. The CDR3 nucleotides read TGTGCCAGCAGCGCCAATTTTACAGGGGGTGTTGAAAAACTGTTTTTT. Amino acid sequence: CASSANFTGGVEKLFF.

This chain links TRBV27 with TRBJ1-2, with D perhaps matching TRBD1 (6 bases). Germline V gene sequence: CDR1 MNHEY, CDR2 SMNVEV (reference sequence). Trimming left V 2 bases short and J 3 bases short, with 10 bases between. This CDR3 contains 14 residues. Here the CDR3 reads CASSLVQGHYGYTF. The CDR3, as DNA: TGTGCCAGCAGTTTAGTCCAGGGGCACTATGGCTACACCTTC.

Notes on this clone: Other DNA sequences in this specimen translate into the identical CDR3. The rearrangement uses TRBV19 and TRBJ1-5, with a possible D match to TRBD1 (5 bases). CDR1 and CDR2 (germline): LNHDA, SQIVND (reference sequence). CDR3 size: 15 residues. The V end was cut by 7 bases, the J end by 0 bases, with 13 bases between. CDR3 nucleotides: TGTGCCAGTACCTCTCAGGGACTTAGCAATCAGCCCCAGCATTTT. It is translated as CASTSQGLSNQPQHF.

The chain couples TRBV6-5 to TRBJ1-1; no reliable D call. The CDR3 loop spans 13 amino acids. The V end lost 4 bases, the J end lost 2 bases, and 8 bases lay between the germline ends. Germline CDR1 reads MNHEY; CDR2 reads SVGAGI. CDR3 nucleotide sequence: TGTGCCAGCAGTTCAGAGTTTAACACTGAAGCTTTCTTT. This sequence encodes CASSSEFNTEAFF.

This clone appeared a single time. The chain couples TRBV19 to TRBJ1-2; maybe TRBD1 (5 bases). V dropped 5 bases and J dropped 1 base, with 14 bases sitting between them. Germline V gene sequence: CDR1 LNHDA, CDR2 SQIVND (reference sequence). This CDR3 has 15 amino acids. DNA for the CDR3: TGTGCCAGTAGTTCCTGGGAGGGGCATAACTATGGCTACACCTTC. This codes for CASSSWEGHNYGYTF.

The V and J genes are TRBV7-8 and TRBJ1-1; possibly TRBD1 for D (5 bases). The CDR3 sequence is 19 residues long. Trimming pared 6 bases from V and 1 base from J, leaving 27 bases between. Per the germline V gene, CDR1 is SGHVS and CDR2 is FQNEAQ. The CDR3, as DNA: TGTGCCAGCAGTTCCCTGGTCGAGGGTCGGGGGATATCGAACACTGAAGCTTTCTTT. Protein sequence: CASSSLVEGRGISNTEAFF.

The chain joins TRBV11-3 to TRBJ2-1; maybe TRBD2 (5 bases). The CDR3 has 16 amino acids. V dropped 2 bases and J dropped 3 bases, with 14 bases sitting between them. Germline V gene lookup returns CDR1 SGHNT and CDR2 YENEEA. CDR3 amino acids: CASSLSRGRVYNEQFF. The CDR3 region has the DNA TGTGCCAGCAGCTTAAGCCGGGGAAGAGTCTACAATGAGCAGTTCTTC.